This record covers a single T cell receptor (beta chain). The target antigen is unknown. On the basis of clinical symptoms, serum thyroxine and TRAb, thyroid ultrasound and orbital computed tomography, diagnoses were made. The source material, RNA transcripts, was used to amplify TCR beta CDR3 regions. The HTBI primer set was used in a first-round RT-PCR of the TCR CDR3. TCRdb fed the multiplex PCR reads into MiXCR, producing one record per CDR3 protein. This table has under 400,000 distinct CDR3 sequences, roughly 15% appearing once. This sample is part of a study of T cells in Graves' hyperthyroidism and ophthalmopathy. Findings and limits, study-wide: Peripheral blood also featured most of the thyroid clonotypes expanded above 0.001.

Looked up from germline, CDR1 is SGHDN and CDR2 is FVKESK. The CDR3 length is 12 residues. Deletions cut 1 base from V and 3 bases from J, with 3 bases between. This sequence was found in an older woman with Graves' ophthalmopathy. Sequencing input: blood. The V and J genes are TRBV14 and TRBJ1-1; D is ambiguous. The CDR3 here is CASSQVYTEAFF. The DNA of the CDR3 is TGTGCCAGCAGCCAAGTGTACACTGAAGCTTTCTTT.